One T cell receptor (beta chain) is described in this entry. Its target is unknown. This entry is derived from a study of shared clonotypes between healthy human individuals. Study details: Three plates were used per donor for CD4 naive, three for CD4 memory, two for CD8 naive and one for CD8 memory.

Profiling relied on immunoSEQ multiplex PCR, and the TCRdb table lists in-frame clones only, not all of them. Among about 2,200,000 clones listed, roughly 91% were seen once. Study-wide findings and caveats: Incompleteness in sorted-subset sequencing, despite large depth, was shown by rarefaction.

Terminally differentiated effector memory CD45RA+ cells were excluded by CCR7 positive selection of CD45RO-negative cells. Sequencing input: naive CD8+ T cells from PBMCs. This TCR came from a man aged 18 to 30 in good health. Some clones in this sample may be carry-over from other donors' samples.

Here the CDR3 DNA reads TGTGCCAGCAGCTCGACAGCGAACTCTGGAAACACCATATATTTT. Translating gives CASSSTANSGNTIYF. The chain couples TRBV7-9 to TRBJ1-3; maybe TRBD1 (5 bases). The CDR3 consists of 15 residues. Per the germline V gene, CDR1 is SEHNR and CDR2 is FQNEAQ (reference sequence). V lost 4 bases, J lost 0 bases, and 10 bases lay in between.